This entry features one T cell receptor (beta chain) sequence. Germline V gene sequence: CDR1 LGHNA, CDR2 YSLEER. V was pared by 0 bases and J by 1 base, with 9 bases between. The CDR3 sequence is 15 residues long. The data belong to a study of cytotoxic CD8 clonotypes in ibrutinib-treated CLL. Some clones are missing from TCRdb's copy, which holds only in-frame ones; the method was immunoSEQ multiplex PCR. The top ten hold 2.5% to 3.5% of the sample, which has approximately 130,000 clones, approximately 80% seen once. The origin of this receptor is a human donor with chronic lymphocytic leukemia. The J gene is TRBJ1-1, the V gene TRBV4-3; possible D gene TRBD1, 5 bases. The sample here was PBMCs, taken after 24 months of ibrutinib treatment. CDR3 nucleotide sequence: TGCGCCAGCAGCCAAGAATTGGGGGGGAACACTGAAGCTTTCTTT. It specifies CASSQELGGNTEAFF.